What follows are 23 T cell receptor beta chains derived from one specimen sequenced in a study of T cell responses to AZD1222 COVID-19 vaccine. Data came from immunoSEQ multiplex PCR; TCRdb stores just in-frame clones and leaves some out. This sample has about 60,000 clones, with around 90% found just once. The sequencing here drew on peripheral blood, taken 28 days after the second dose of the MenACWY control vaccine. The receptors derive from an adult who received the MenACWY meningococcal vaccine as a control.

The rearrangement links TRBV6-2 or TRBV6-3 to TRBJ2-1; D gene ambiguous. Trimming removed 5 bases at V and 4 bases at J, with 3 bases between. The V gene's germline CDR1 is MNHEY and CDR2 SVGEGT. The CDR3 is 11 residues long. The chain's CDR3 is CASSPYNEQFF. The CDR3 bases are TGTGCCAGCAGTCCGTACAATGAGCAGTTCTTC.

The rearrangement uses TRBV10-3 and TRBJ1-3; D possibly corresponds to TRBD1 (5 bases). Germline V gene lookup returns CDR1 ENHRY and CDR2 SYGVKD. The CDR3 sequence is 16 residues long. Trimming removed 5 bases at V and 0 bases at J, with 14 bases between. CDR3 coding DNA: TGTGCCATCAGTAACCCGGACGGGACCTCTGGAAACACCATATATTTT. Amino acid sequence: CAISNPDGTSGNTIYF.

The rearrangement uses TRBV28 and TRBJ1-2; 9 bases are shared with TRBD1. V lost 7 bases to trimming and J lost 1 base; unmatched junction nucleotides: 7. The germline CDR1 and CDR2 sequences are MDHEN and SYDVKM. The CDR3 contains 15 residues. In DNA form, the CDR3 reads TGTGCCAGCACTTCCGGGACAGGGATTAACTATGGCTACACCTTC. It codes for CASTSGTGINYGYTF.

The chain recombines TRBV6-1 with TRBJ2-5, with no clear D. V dropped 3 bases and J dropped 2 bases, with 10 bases sitting between them. Germline V CDR1 and CDR2: MNHNS, SASEGT. The CDR3 has 14 residues. The CDR3 DNA reads TGTGCCAGCAGTGACCTGTTCCATCAAGAGACCCAGTACTTC. It codes for CASSDLFHQETQYF.

This chain connects TRBV2 to TRBJ2-7; weak D call: TRBD2 (7 bases). In germline, CDR1 is SNHLY, CDR2 FYNNEI. The length of the CDR3 is 13 residues. Trimming stripped 5 bases from V and 3 bases from J, with 11 bases between. The CDR3: CASSRGGSYEQYF. As DNA, the CDR3 is TGTGCCAGCAGTAGGGGGGGTAGCTACGAGCAGTACTTC.

This chain joins TRBV13 and TRBJ1-4; 8 nucleotides line up with TRBD1. This CDR3 is built from 16 residues. Looked up from germline, CDR1 is PRHDT and CDR2 is FYEKMQ (reference sequence). V lost 5 bases and J lost 2; bases outside the gene matches: 7. The DNA of the CDR3 is TGTGCCAGCAGCGATGGACAGGGAGGGACTAATGAAAAACTGTTTTTT. Translated, it gives CASSDGQGGTNEKLFF.

V gene TRBV5-4 combines with J gene TRBJ2-3; no clear D gene. V lost 0 bases and J lost 3, with 8 bases in between. This CDR3 has 14 residues. Germline CDR1 and CDR2: SGHNT and YYREEE (reference sequence). The CDR3 spells CASSLAAETDTQYF. The DNA of the CDR3 is TGTGCCAGCAGCTTGGCCGCAGAAACAGATACGCAGTATTTT.

V usage is TRBV7-2 and J usage is TRBJ1-1, with D perhaps TRBD1 (6 bases). CDR3 length equals 16 residues. The germline V and J ends were trimmed by 7 bases and 0 bases, with 18 bases remaining between them. CDR1 is SGHTA, CDR2 FQGNSA, per germline. CDR3 sequence: CASNPGGPFLNTEAFF. CDR3 DNA sequence: TGTGCCAGCAACCCGGGGGGCCCCTTCTTGAACACTGAAGCTTTCTTT.

The V gene is TRBV12-3 or TRBV12-4, the J gene TRBJ2-7; D may match TRBD1 or TRBD2 (5 bases each). The V end was cut by 6 bases, the J end by 5 bases, with 11 bases between. The CDR3 runs 12 residues. The CDR3 DNA reads as TGTGCCAGCAGCGGGACCAAGGACGAGCAGTACTTC. Protein product: CASSGTKDEQYF.

The chain uses TRBV7-2 and TRBJ1-2; D is ambiguous. This CDR3 has 15 residues. CDR1 and CDR2 (germline): SGHTA, FQGNSA. Trimming stripped 4 bases from V and 5 bases from J, with 17 bases between. This CDR3 is CASSSEVQRAYGYTF. Here the CDR3 DNA reads TGTGCCAGCAGCTCAGAGGTACAGCGTGCGTATGGCTACACCTTC. The variable domain in full, completed from reference TRBV7-2 and TRBJ1-2, reads GAGVSQSPSNKVTEKGKDVELRCDPISGHTALYWYRQSLGQGLEFLIYFQGNSAPDKSGLPSDRFSAERTGGSVSTLTIQRTQQEDSAVYLCASSSEVQRAYGYTFGSGTRLTVV.

V is TRBV7-2 and J is TRBJ2-1, with 9 bases identical to TRBD1. CDR3 length equals 17 residues. The trim removed 5 bases at V and 1 base at J, leaving 9 bases unmatched. Germline lookup yields CDR1 SGHTA and CDR2 FQGNSA. CDR3 sequence (DNA): TGTGCCAGCAGCACCCCGCACGACAGGGGGTCCTACAATGAGCAGTTCTTC. As protein: CASSTPHDRGSYNEQFF.

The chain couples TRBV19 to TRBJ2-1; no firm D call. Germline values: CDR1 LNHDA, CDR2 SQIVND (reference sequence). The CDR3 length is 13 residues. The germline V and J ends were trimmed by 2 bases and 3 bases, with 5 bases remaining between them. The CDR3 sequence is CASSIKVYNEQFF. CDR3 nucleotide sequence: TGTGCCAGTAGTATAAAAGTCTACAATGAGCAGTTCTTC. Looking up the rest from reference TRBV19 and TRBJ2-1 gives the full variable domain: DGGITQSPKYLFRKEGQNVTLSCEQNLNHDAMYWYRQDPGQGLRLIYYSQIVNDFQKGDIAEGYSVSREKKESFPLTVTSAQKNPTAFYLCASSIKVYNEQFFGPGTRLTVL.

The chain joins TRBV6-4 to TRBJ2-5; a possible D gene is TRBD1 (6 bases). The CDR3 spans 14 residues. Germline CDR1 reads MRHNA; CDR2 reads SNTAGT. The V gene lost 2 bases and the J gene lost 5 bases, with 12 bases spanning the gap. The CDR3 DNA reads as TGTGCCAGCAGTGACGAATGGCAGGGGGAGACCCAGTACTTC. This encodes CASSDEWQGETQYF.

This clone is a singleton in its sample. The rearrangement links TRBV18 to TRBJ1-2, with TRBD1 matching 7 bases. Germline V gene lookup returns CDR1 KGHSH and CDR2 LQKENI. The CDR3 consists of 16 residues. V was clipped by 3 bases and J by 0 bases; unmatched bases: 7. CDR3 amino acids: CASSPTGVAANYGYTF. The CDR3 region has the DNA TGTGCCAGCTCACCTACAGGGGTTGCCGCTAACTATGGCTACACCTTC.

This CDR3 reads CASSLLQGNSPLHF. The CDR3 region has the DNA TGTGCCAGCAGCCTCCTTCAGGGTAATTCACCCCTCCACTTT. This rearrangement joins TRBV3-1 (or the pseudogene TRBV3-2) to TRBJ1-6, with D possibly TRBD1 on 5 matching bases. Germline V gene data show CDR1 as LGHDT and CDR2 as YNNKEL (reference sequence). Trimming left V 4 bases short and J 6 bases short, with 10 bases between. The CDR3 runs to 14 residues.

This chain connects TRBV15 to TRBJ2-7; D remains ambiguous. CDR3 length equals 15 residues. Germline V gives CDR1 LNHNV, CDR2 YYDKDF (reference sequence). Deletions cut 0 bases from V and 3 bases from J, with 12 bases between. The CDR3 here is CATSRDPVAYYEQYF. CDR3 sequence (DNA): TGTGCCACCAGCAGAGATCCCGTGGCTTACTACGAGCAGTACTTC.

This clone appeared once. The chain uses TRBV5-1 and TRBJ2-6, with 8 bases fitting TRBD1. CDR3 length: 15 residues. J was trimmed by 2 bases and V by 4 bases; bases with no gene match: 2. Per the germline V gene, CDR1 is SGHRS and CDR2 is YFSETQ. CDR3 coding DNA: TGCGCCAGCAGCCCGGACAGGGCTGGGGCCAACGTCCTGACTTTC. Protein sequence: CASSPDRAGANVLTF.

The V gene is TRBV12-3 or TRBV12-4, the J gene TRBJ1-3; D unclear. This CDR3 has 13 residues. Trimming pared 3 bases from V and 5 bases from J, leaving 8 bases between. CDR3: CASSFLQRNTIYF. The CDR3 DNA reads TGTGCCAGCAGTTTTCTCCAGAGAAACACCATATATTTT.

The V gene is TRBV4-2, the J gene TRBJ2-7; D is unclear. V was pared by 1 base and J by 3 bases, with 10 bases between. From germline, CDR1 is LGHNA and CDR2 YNFKEQ. This CDR3 contains 14 residues. Here the CDR3 reads CASSQGSSFYEQYF. DNA for the CDR3: TGTGCCAGCAGCCAAGGATCCAGCTTCTACGAGCAGTACTTC.

In DNA form, the CDR3 reads TGTGCCAGTAGTTCGTCCCGGCCAGACGAGCAGTACTTC. Protein product: CASSSSRPDEQYF. The rearrangement links TRBV19 to TRBJ2-7; D is ambiguous. V lost 5 bases and J lost 5, with 13 bases in between. CDR1 and CDR2 from the germline V gene are LNHDA and SQIVND (reference sequence). The CDR3 has 13 amino acids.

The J gene is TRBJ2-5, the V gene TRBV28; D not resolved. The CDR3 spans 15 residues. V lost 2 bases to trimming and J lost 0 bases, with 10 bases between them. Germline V gene lookup returns CDR1 MDHEN and CDR2 SYDVKM. CDR3 in amino acids: CASSLNAQDQETQYF. The CDR3 DNA reads TGTGCCAGCAGTTTAAACGCGCAGGACCAAGAGACCCAGTACTTC.

The chain combines TRBV5-6 with TRBJ2-3; D is ambiguous. This CDR3 comprises 18 residues. V was cut by 4 bases and J by 3 bases, with 24 bases left in between. Germline lookup yields CDR1 SGHDT and CDR2 YYEEEE. This chain's CDR3 is CASSRARWLEAPTDTQYF. For the CDR3, the DNA is TGTGCCAGCAGCCGTGCGCGTTGGTTAGAGGCGCCGACAGATACGCAGTATTTT. The complete variable domain, with remaining parts taken from reference TRBV5-6 and TRBJ2-3, reads DAGVTQSPTHLIKTRGQQVTLRCSPKSGHDTVSWYQQALGQGPQFIFQYYEEEERQRGNFPDRFSGHQFPNYSSELNVNALLLGDSALYLCASSRARWLEAPTDTQYFGPGTRLTVL.

The chain recombines TRBV4-3 with TRBJ2-3; D remains ambiguous. CDR1 is LGHNA, CDR2 YSLEER, per germline. The CDR3 covers 12 residues. V shed 4 bases and J shed 2 bases, with 4 bases lying between them. The DNA for the CDR3 is TGCGCCAGCAGCCCAGACACAGATACGCAGTATTTT. Protein sequence: CASSPDTDTQYF.